This TCR beta chain was retrieved from a study of cytomegalovirus exposure and HLA in healthy donors. Study findings and constraints: The sole available immune exposure information was CMV serostatus.

The PCR was carried out with 60 Vbeta primers and 13 Jbeta primers. The protocol was immunoSEQ multiplex PCR, while the TCRdb copy is restricted to in-frame clones and leaves out a portion. The sample gives 120,000 to 150,000 clones, over 75% of which show up once; about 1.7% is in the top ten. Concerning this clone itself: What it binds is unknown.

Germline CDR1 MNHNY, CDR2 SVGAGI (reference sequence). CDR3 length: 14 residues. Deletions cut 6 bases from V and 1 base from J, with 12 bases between. The TCR was taken from a woman aged 25 to 39 in good health and CMV-seronegative. Sequencing was done on a sample of PBMCs. This chain joins TRBV6-6 and TRBJ1-2; no reliable D call. The CDR3 loop is CASRRVEDNYGYTF. Here the CDR3 DNA reads TGTGCCAGCAGGCGAGTTGAGGATAACTATGGCTACACCTTC.